This T cell receptor beta chain stems from a study of blood T cells in healthy people across ages. Germline V lookup: CDR1 DFQATT, CDR2 SNEGSKA (reference sequence). The CDR3 extends over 16 amino acids. For the second PCR, which ran for about 6 to 11 cycles, a sample-barcoded 5' primer and a J-beta primer mix were used. TCRdb ran MiXCR on the 5' RACE reads and lists one entry per CDR3 protein. The sample holds under 1 million distinct CDR3 sequences, around 45% seen once. Sequencing input: blood. The receptor's source is a man aged 55 to 70 in good health. This rearrangement joins TRBV20-1 to TRBJ2-4, with 9 bases fitting TRBD1. The J call may be faulty, since TRBJ2-7 better matches the DNA end. The CDR3 region has the DNA TGCAGTGCTAGAGACCCGGGGACAGGGAATTTCCACGAGCAGTACTTC. Its translation is CSARDPGTGNFHEQYF.